This record looks at one T cell receptor (beta chain) sequence and its context. This sample is part of a study of CD8+CD57+ T cells in acquired aplastic anemia. The CDR3 is 14 amino acids. V dropped 1 base and J dropped 3 bases, with 9 bases sitting between them. TCR beta VDJ and CDR3 profiles were obtained from a genomic DNA template. From the reads, TCRdb called clonotypes with MiXCR, one entry per CDR3 protein. The sample holds approximately 130,000 distinct CDR3 sequences, over 30% seen once. Sequencing was done on patients that had shown CD8+CD57+ cell expansion by flow cytometry. Everyone among the patients had severe acquired aplastic anemia.

This chain uses TRBV12-3 or TRBV12-4 with TRBJ1-1; D is perhaps TRBD1 (6 bases). The clonotype comes from a human donor with aplastic anemia. Source material: sorted CD4+, CD8+, or CD8+CD57+ T cells (not recorded which) from PBMCs. The CDR3 nucleotides read TGTGCCAGCAGTTTAGGACAGGACGACACTGAAGCTTTCTTT. As protein: CASSLGQDDTEAFF.